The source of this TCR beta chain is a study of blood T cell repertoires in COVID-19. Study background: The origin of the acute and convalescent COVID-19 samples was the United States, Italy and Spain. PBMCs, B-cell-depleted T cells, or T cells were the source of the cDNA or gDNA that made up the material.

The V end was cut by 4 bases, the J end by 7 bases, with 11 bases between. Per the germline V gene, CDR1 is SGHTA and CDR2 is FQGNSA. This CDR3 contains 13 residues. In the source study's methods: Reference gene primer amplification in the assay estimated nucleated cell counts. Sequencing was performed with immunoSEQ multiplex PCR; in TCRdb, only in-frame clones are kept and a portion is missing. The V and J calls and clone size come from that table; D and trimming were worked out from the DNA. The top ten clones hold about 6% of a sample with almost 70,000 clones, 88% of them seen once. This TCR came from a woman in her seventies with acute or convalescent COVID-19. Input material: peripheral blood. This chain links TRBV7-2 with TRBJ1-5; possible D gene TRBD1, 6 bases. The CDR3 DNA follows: TGTGCCAGCAGCTCCCAGGGGTACCAGCCCCAGCATTTT. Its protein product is CASSSQGYQPQHF.